This T cell receptor beta chain was retrieved from a study of cytomegalovirus exposure and HLA in healthy donors. Study-level findings and limits: Analysis was carried out at a later point, and it linked a missense DCLRE1C variant to TCR beta V- and J-gene trimming. The study assumed roughly uniform donor sequencing depth for presence/absence analyses. Confirmation in vitro established that three CMV-associated chains were specific for CMV antigens.

On this clone: Its target is unknown.

Nominally healthy donors provided the samples, though records likely missed some immune exposures. PCR employed 60 Vbeta and 13 Jbeta primers. Only in-frame clones appear in the TCRdb table, and some are missing; sequencing was by immunoSEQ multiplex PCR. The sample carries approximately 100,000 clones, just under 70% recorded once. The source of this sequence is a woman in her seventies in good health and CMV-seropositive. Source material: PBMCs.

CDR3 nucleotides: TGCGCCAGCAGCCTCCGGGACAACGAATTCTATGGCTACACCTTC. It translates to CASSLRDNEFYGYTF. The V call is TRBV5-1, the J call TRBJ1-2; tentative D call: TRBD1 (6 bases). The CDR3 consists of 15 residues. The V and J ends lost 4 bases and 4 bases respectively, with 17 bases between them. Germline V CDR1 and CDR2: SGHRS, YFSETQ.